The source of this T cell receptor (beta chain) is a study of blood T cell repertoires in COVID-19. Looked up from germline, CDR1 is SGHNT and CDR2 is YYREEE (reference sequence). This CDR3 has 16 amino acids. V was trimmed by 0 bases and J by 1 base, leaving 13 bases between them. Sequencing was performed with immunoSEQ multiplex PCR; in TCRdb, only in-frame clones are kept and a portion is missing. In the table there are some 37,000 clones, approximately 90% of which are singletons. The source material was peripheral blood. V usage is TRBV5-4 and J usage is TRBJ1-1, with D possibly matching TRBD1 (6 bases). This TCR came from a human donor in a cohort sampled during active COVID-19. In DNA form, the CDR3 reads TGTGCCAGCAGCTTGGGGCCAGGGGCCCCGAACACTGAAGCTTTCTTT. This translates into CASSLGPGAPNTEAFF.